Below are 22 T cell receptor beta chains sequenced from a single sample in a study of identical twins. TCRdb ran MiXCR on the 5' RACE reads and lists one entry per CDR3 protein. The sample lists around 160,000 distinct CDR3 sequences; approximately 3.5% were seen once. The sequenced material came from memory T cells sorted from blood. These receptors originate from a man between 18 and 29 years old in good health.

This clonotype was observed a handful of times. The V and J genes are TRBV5-1 and TRBJ2-2, with D perhaps TRBD2 (5 bases). The CDR3 totals 14 residues. Germline loops: CDR1 SGHRS, CDR2 YFSETQ. Trimming stripped 2 bases from V and 5 bases from J, with 10 bases between. CDR3: CASSFLLDTGELFF. CDR3 bases: TGCGCCAGCAGCTTTCTACTAGATACCGGGGAGCTGTTTTTT.

This sequence joins TRBV30 and TRBJ2-5; 7 bases match TRBD1. V was pared by 0 bases and J by 5 bases, with 12 bases of the junction left unmatched. CDR3 size: 16 residues. The V gene's germline CDR1 is GTSNPN and CDR2 SVGIG (reference sequence). The CDR3 DNA sequence: TGTGCCTGGAGTGTTTTCCTGGACAGGCGCGGGGAGACCCAGTACTTC. As protein: CAWSVFLDRRGETQYF.

This clonotype was observed at least ten times. V gene TRBV20-1 combines with J gene TRBJ2-1; D might be TRBD2 (6 bases). The CDR3 has 12 residues. In germline, CDR1 is DFQATT, CDR2 SNEGSKA (reference sequence). The V and J ends lost 6 bases and 5 bases respectively, with 11 bases between them. CDR3 region: CSAIADDNEQFF. Here the CDR3 DNA reads TGCAGTGCAATAGCGGACGACAATGAGCAGTTCTTC.

This clonotype turned up a few times. V gene TRBV18 combines with J gene TRBJ1-2; unclear D gene. Deletions cut 3 bases from V and 6 bases from J, with 11 bases between. CDR1 KGHSH and CDR2 LQKENI come from the germline V gene. The CDR3 consists of 13 residues. As DNA, the CDR3 is TGTGCCAGCTCACCCGAGACCGGAAATGGCTACACCTTC. Amino acids: CASSPETGNGYTF. Full variable domain (remainder filled in from reference TRBV18 and TRBJ1-2): NAGVMQNPRHLVRRRGQEARLRCSPMKGHSHVYWYRQLPEEGLKFMVYLQKENIIDESGMPKERFSAEFPKEGPSILRIQQVVRGDSAAYFCASSPETGNGYTFGSGTRLTVV.

The V call is TRBV11-1, the J call TRBJ2-7; D might be TRBD1 (6 bases). Trimming took 3 bases from V and 7 from J, leaving 16 bases between them. The CDR3 length is 14 residues. Germline CDR1 SGHAT, CDR2 FQDESV (reference sequence). In DNA, the CDR3 is TGTGCCAGCAGCTTCTCAGGGGTTCGGGGTGAGCAGTACTTC. Its protein is CASSFSGVRGEQYF.

This clonotype was counted ten times or more. The chain couples TRBV6-2 or TRBV6-3 to TRBJ2-7; D is perhaps TRBD1 (6 bases). Trimming removed 6 bases from V and 3 bases from J, with 12 bases in between. CDR3 length: 13 amino acids. From germline, CDR1 is MNHEY and CDR2 SVGEGT. The DNA of the CDR3 is TGTGCCAGCAGATGGGGACAACTCTACGAGCAGTACTTC. Protein product: CASRWGQLYEQYF.

In this sample, this clonotype turned up many times. The V and J genes are TRBV27 and TRBJ2-1, with 11 bases fitting TRBD2. CDR3 size: 15 residues. CDR1 is MNHEY, CDR2 SMNVEV, per germline (reference sequence). J gave up 7 bases and V 8 bases, and 10 bases lay outside the gene matches. This chain's CDR3 is CASGASGRLVNEQFF. For the CDR3, the DNA is TGTGCCAGCGGAGCTAGCGGGAGGTTGGTAAATGAGCAGTTCTTC.

This clonotype was detected many times. The V call is TRBV11-2, the J call TRBJ2-1; perhaps TRBD2 as D (7 bases). Between the trimmed V and J ends, which lost 2 bases and 2 bases, there was a span of 10 bases. CDR1 and CDR2 (germline): SGHAT, FQNNGV. There are 15 residues in the CDR3. CDR3 sequence (DNA): TGTGCCAGCAGCTTAATAGGGGGGGCCTACAATGAGCAGTTCTTC. Its protein product is CASSLIGGAYNEQFF.

This clonotype came up many times. The chain couples TRBV5-1 to TRBJ2-3; no firm D call. The germline V gene encodes CDR1 SGHRS and CDR2 YFSETQ. The CDR3 contains 12 residues. Between the trimmed V and J ends, which lost 0 bases and 8 bases, there was a span of 7 bases. The DNA for the CDR3 is TGCGCCAGCAGCTTGGAGATTGGTACGCAGTATTTT. This codes for CASSLEIGTQYF.

This clonotype has at least ten counts. This rearrangement joins TRBV19 to TRBJ1-1; D is uncertain. Looked up from germline, CDR1 is LNHDA and CDR2 is SQIVND (reference sequence). The CDR3 sequence is 15 residues long. The V gene lost 5 bases and the J gene lost 3 bases, with 16 bases spanning the gap. CDR3 DNA sequence: TGTGCCAGTAGTCCGCGAGGGTCACAGTACACTGAAGCTTTCTTT. The encoded protein is CASSPRGSQYTEAFF.

This clonotype appeared many times. One end of the junction is discordant with germline, which a read error may explain. The CDR3 here is CSYRGPYEQYF. The DNA of the CDR3 is TGTTCCTACCGGGGCCCCTACGAGCAGTACTTC. The chain links TRBV5-1 to TRBJ2-7; either TRBD1 or TRBD2 may supply D (5 bases each). CDR3 size: 11 residues. Germline V gene data show CDR1 as SGHRS and CDR2 as YFSETQ.

This clonotype was seen at least ten times. The gene calls are TRBV7-2 and TRBJ2-7; 7 nucleotides match TRBD1. The ends lost 3 bases at V and 0 bases at J; junction bases unmatched: 8. The length of the CDR3 is 16 residues. Germline-derived CDR1 and CDR2 are SGHTA and FQGNSA. CDR3 DNA: TGTGCCAGCAGCTTGGGGCCCGGGACAGCCTCCTACGAGCAGTACTTC. This sequence encodes CASSLGPGTASYEQYF.

The rearrangement joins TRBV12-5 to TRBJ2-1, with 9 bases identical to TRBD2. V gave up 1 base and J gave up 7 bases; unmatched junction bases: 5. The CDR3 length is 15 residues. The V gene's germline CDR1 is LGHNT and CDR2 FRNRAP. The CDR3 sequence: CASGLGVAGVNEQFF. In nucleotides, the CDR3 is TGTGCTAGTGGTTTGGGGGTAGCGGGAGTGAATGAGCAGTTCTTC.

Of note for this clonotype: A much larger clonotype is one base distant, so this may be a read error. The chain links TRBV27 to TRBJ1-1, with D unclear. With 8 bases removed from V and 8 bases from J, the gap between germline ends came to 15 bases. Germline loops: CDR1 MNHEY, CDR2 SMNVEV (reference sequence). This CDR3 region has 12 residues. CDR3 in DNA: TGTGCCAGCGTGACGTTGCTGGCCGAAGCTTTCTTT. Its translation is CASVTLLAEAFF.

Ten or more counts support this clonotype. This rearrangement joins TRBV29-1 to TRBJ2-1; 12 bases fit TRBD2. This CDR3 is 14 amino acids long. Trimming at V came to 6 bases and at J to 7 bases, leaving 7 bases not matched to a gene. Germline lookup yields CDR1 SQVTM and CDR2 ANQGSEA. CDR3 amino acids: CSVAPSGRGNEQFF. In DNA form, the CDR3 reads TGCAGCGTGGCCCCTAGCGGGAGGGGGAATGAGCAGTTCTTC.

There are many counts of this clonotype. The rearrangement links TRBV11-2 to TRBJ2-5, with 16 bases that match TRBD2. CDR3 length: 19 residues. Losses at the gene ends were 7 bases for V and 5 bases for J; bases not matched to a gene: 16. Germline V gives CDR1 SGHAT, CDR2 FQNNGV. The CDR3 DNA follows: TGTGCCAGCACCAAGAGAAGCGGGACTAGCGGGAGGGCCTATGAGACCCAGTACTTC. Residues: CASTKRSGTSGRAYETQYF.

At least ten counts were recorded for this clonotype. The J gene is TRBJ1-4, the V gene TRBV6-5, with D maybe TRBD1 (6 bases). Germline-derived CDR1 and CDR2 are MNHEY and SVGAGI. V was shortened by 2 bases and J by 7 bases, with 14 bases between the two germline ends. The CDR3 is made up of 15 amino acids. CDR3 region: CASSYRPGGREKLFF. CDR3 coding DNA: TGTGCCAGCAGTTACAGACCCGGGGGCCGTGAAAAACTGTTTTTT.

This clonotype was counted many times. The chain links TRBV10-3 to TRBJ1-1; the D is unclear. CDR1 ENHRY and CDR2 SYGVKD come from the germline V gene. The CDR3 contains 12 residues. Trimming shortened V by 9 bases and J by 0 bases, and 8 bases separated the two germline ends. CDR3 DNA: TGTGCCATAGGACGGATGAACACTGAAGCTTTCTTT. Its translation: CAIGRMNTEAFF.

This chain links TRBV18 with TRBJ1-1; no firm D call. The CDR3 loop spans 14 amino acids. Germline CDR1 is KGHSH and CDR2 is LQKENI. The V gene lost 4 bases and the J gene lost 1 base, with 10 bases spanning the gap. Here the CDR3 DNA reads TGTGCCAGCTCACTACAAGAAGGGAACACTGAAGCTTTCTTT. Translating gives CASSLQEGNTEAFF.

This clonotype was seen only a few times. The V gene is TRBV6-4, the J gene TRBJ2-6; TRBD1 agrees at 8 bases. This CDR3 is built from 19 residues. Losses at the gene ends were 7 bases for V and 0 bases for J; bases not matched to a gene: 14. CDR1 is MRHNA and CDR2 is SNTAGT in the germline V gene. The CDR3 nucleotides read TGTGCCAGCACCGGAGGGTGGACAGGGTCCGGCTCTGGGGCCAACGTCCTGACTTTC. Translation gives CASTGGWTGSGSGANVLTF.

This clonotype appeared many times. V and J are TRBV7-6 and TRBJ2-1; 11 positions agree with TRBD2. V was pared by 4 bases and J by 5 bases, with 10 bases of the junction left unmatched. Germline V gene lookup returns CDR1 SGHVS and CDR2 FNYEAQ. CDR3 size: 17 residues. The CDR3 nucleotides read TGTGCCAGCAGCTCAGCCGACGGGACTAGCGGTAACAATGAGCAGTTCTTC. It is translated as CASSSADGTSGNNEQFF.

There are a few counts of this clonotype. The J gene is TRBJ2-7, the V gene TRBV7-2; D is perhaps TRBD1 (5 bases). The germline V gene encodes CDR1 SGHTA and CDR2 FQGNSA. V was pared by 7 bases and J by 5 bases, with 12 bases between. The CDR3 extends over 12 amino acids. CDR3 nucleotides: TGTGCCAGCACCCTAGGGGCCCACGAGCAGTACTTC. Encoded protein: CASTLGAHEQYF.